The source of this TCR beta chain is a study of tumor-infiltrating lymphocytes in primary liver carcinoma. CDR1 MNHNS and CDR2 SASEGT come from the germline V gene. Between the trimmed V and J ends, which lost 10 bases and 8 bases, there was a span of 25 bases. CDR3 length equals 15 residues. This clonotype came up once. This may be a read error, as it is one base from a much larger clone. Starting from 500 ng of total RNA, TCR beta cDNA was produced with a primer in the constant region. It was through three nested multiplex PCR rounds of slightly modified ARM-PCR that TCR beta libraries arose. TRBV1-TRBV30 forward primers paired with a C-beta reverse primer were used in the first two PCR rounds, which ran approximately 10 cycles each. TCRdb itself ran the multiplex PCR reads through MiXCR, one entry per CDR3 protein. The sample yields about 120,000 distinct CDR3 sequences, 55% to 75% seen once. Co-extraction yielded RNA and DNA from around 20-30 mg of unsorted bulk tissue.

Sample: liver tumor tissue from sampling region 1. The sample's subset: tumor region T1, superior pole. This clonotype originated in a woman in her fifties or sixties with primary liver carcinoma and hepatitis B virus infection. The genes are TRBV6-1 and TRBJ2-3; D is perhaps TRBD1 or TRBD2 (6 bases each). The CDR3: CANTYQGTSEGTQYF. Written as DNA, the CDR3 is TGTGCCAACACCTACCAGGGGACTTCGGAGGGTACGCAGTATTTT.